One T cell receptor (beta chain) is described in this entry. Its cognate antigen is unknown. This sample was taken from a study of T cell responses to AZD1222 COVID-19 vaccine. The method was immunoSEQ multiplex PCR; TCRdb's version includes in-frame clones alone and lacks a portion of them. The sample lists about 110,000 clones, approximately 94% occurring once. Findings and caveats of the study: Vaccine-associated CD4 TCRs ranged over spike, dominating at 160-218 and 743-854.

Pooling was applied to second doses at about 4 or about 12 weeks. Germline CDR1 SGHDN, CDR2 FVKESK. This CDR3 spans 13 amino acids. V lost 8 bases, J lost 3 bases, and 14 bases lay in between. Sequencing used peripheral blood, obtained 28 days after the second AZD1222 dose. The sequence derives from an adult who received the AZD1222 COVID-19 vaccine. This chain links TRBV14 with TRBJ2-7, with TRBD1 as a possible D gene (6 bases). The CDR3 DNA follows: TGTGCCAGCCCCCGGACAGAAAACTACGAGCAGTACTTC. Its protein product is CASPRTENYEQYF.